One and the same sample provided the 31 T cell receptor beta chains below, sequenced in a study of control samples from healthy donors and cancer patients (dated by TCRdb to 2019 to 2021). Libraries were prepared through the immunoSEQ multiplex PCR assay. The table comes from immuneACCESS by way of TCRdb, which keeps in-frame sequences with V and J called. Part of the clones is missing from these tables; in studies checked, under half for an unresolved V gene and the rest for unknown reasons. The sample table shows 50,000 to 55,000 clones, and roughly nine tenths are seen once. Of the sample, approximately 1.4% is held by the ten largest clones. The source material was PBMCs. The receptors were sampled from a middle-aged man with colorectal cancer.

This clone was picked up a small number of times. V usage is TRBV28 and J usage is TRBJ2-7; 7 bases are shared with TRBD1. This CDR3 region has 15 residues. Germline CDR1 reads MDHEN; CDR2 reads SYDVKM. Losses at the gene ends were 1 base for V and 3 bases for J; bases not matched to a gene: 6. Here the CDR3 reads CASSLYRGRLYEQYF. The CDR3 nucleotides are TGTGCCAGCAGTTTATATAGGGGGCGCCTCTACGAGCAGTACTTC.

This sequence joins TRBV5-5 and TRBJ2-7; TRBD1 is a possible D gene (5 bases). The length of the CDR3 is 13 residues. Germline lookup yields CDR1 SGHKS and CDR2 YYEKEE (reference sequence). V lost 1 base, J lost 2 bases, and 7 bases lay in between. CDR3 DNA: TGTGCCAGCAGCTTGACCAGGGCCTACGAGCAGTACTTC. Translating it yields CASSLTRAYEQYF.

The rearrangement uses TRBV10-3 and TRBJ2-7; D is unresolved. This CDR3 has 15 amino acids. Germline V gives CDR1 ENHRY, CDR2 SYGVKD. Trimming cost V 0 bases and J 2 bases, with 11 bases left between them. DNA for the CDR3: TGTGCCATCAGTGAGTCAGACCACACAGCCTACGAGCAGTACTTC. Encoded protein: CAISESDHTAYEQYF.

The V call is TRBV15, the J call TRBJ1-5; D remains unclear. Germline V CDR1 and CDR2: LNHNV, YYDKDF (reference sequence). There are 13 residues in the CDR3. V lost 1 base to trimming and J lost 4 bases, with 5 bases between them. CDR3 loop: CATSRVGNQPQHF. DNA of the CDR3: TGTGCCACCAGCAGAGTAGGAAATCAGCCCCAGCATTTT.

This clone was observed a few times. The chain recombines TRBV28 with TRBJ1-6; TRBD1 might be the D (5 bases). The V end lost 1 base, the J end lost 7 bases, and 8 bases lay between the germline ends. The CDR3 covers 14 residues. From germline, CDR1 is MDHEN and CDR2 SYDVKM. The DNA of the CDR3 is TGTGCCAGCAGTTTATCAGGGAACAATTCACCCCTCCACTTT. Translation gives CASSLSGNNSPLHF.

The chain has TRBV5-1 and TRBJ1-5, with 12 bases matching TRBD1. The CDR3 has 18 residues. J lost 2 bases, V lost 4 bases, and 10 bases had no gene match. Per germline, CDR1 SGHRS and CDR2 YFSETQ. The CDR3, as DNA: TGCGCCAGCAGCGGTCCGGGACAGGGGGCGAGTGGCAATCAGCCCCAGCATTTT. This translates into CASSGPGQGASGNQPQHF.

This chain connects TRBV7-8 to TRBJ1-1; D is unclear. This CDR3 region has 15 residues. Per the germline V gene, CDR1 is SGHVS and CDR2 is FQNEAQ. Trimming shortened V by 5 bases and J by 5 bases, and 18 bases separated the two germline ends. The CDR3 is CASSLVGSWRTEAFF. CDR3 bases: TGTGCCAGCAGCCTGGTCGGATCCTGGAGAACTGAAGCTTTCTTT. The full variable domain, its missing parts supplied by reference TRBV7-8 and TRBJ1-1, is GAGVSQSPRYKVAKRGQDVALRCDPISGHVSLFWYQQALGQGPEFLTYFQNEAQLDKSGLPSDRFFAERPEGSVSTLKIQRTQQEDSAVYLCASSLVGSWRTEAFFGQGTRLTVV.

The rearrangement links TRBV27 to TRBJ2-7; D is possibly TRBD2 (6 bases). The germline CDR1 and CDR2 sequences are MNHEY and SMNVEV (reference sequence). V shed 1 base and J shed 3 bases, with 10 bases lying between them. This CDR3 has 14 residues. DNA for the CDR3: TGTGCCAGCAGTTTATTTAGCGGTTACTACGAGCAGTACTTC. Translation: CASSLFSGYYEQYF.

This clone has more than one count but fewer than ten. This chain uses TRBV27 with TRBJ2-7; D is possibly TRBD1 or TRBD2 (5 bases each). Trimming cost V 5 bases and J 3 bases, with 14 bases left between them. Germline V gene sequence: CDR1 MNHEY, CDR2 SMNVEV (reference sequence). CDR3 length: 14 amino acids. In DNA, the CDR3 is TGTGCCAGCAGTCCGGGACCCAAAGGCTACGAGCAGTACTTC. Protein: CASSPGPKGYEQYF.

This CDR3 is CAISEGTGGQETQYF. In nucleotides, the CDR3 is TGTGCCATCAGTGAGGGAACAGGGGGCCAAGAGACCCAGTACTTC. This chain links TRBV10-3 with TRBJ2-5; TRBD1 aligns across 8 bases. V shed 2 bases, J shed 1 base, and the junction held 3 bases outside the gene matches. The V gene's germline CDR1 is ENHRY and CDR2 SYGVKD. The CDR3 is made up of 15 amino acids.

V usage is TRBV6-6 and J usage is TRBJ2-2, with TRBD1 matching over 10 bases. The CDR3 extends over 15 amino acids. V was clipped by 6 bases and J by 5 bases; unmatched bases: 6. In germline, CDR1 is MNHNY, CDR2 SVGAGI (reference sequence). This chain's CDR3 is CASSTGTGVTGELFF. The CDR3 DNA reads as TGTGCCAGCAGCACCGGGACAGGGGTTACCGGGGAGCTGTTTTTT.

V gene TRBV21-1 combines with J gene TRBJ2-7; the D segment call TRBD1 is taken from the table without a DNA check. TRBV21-1 is recorded as a pseudogene. CDR3 length equals 15 residues. Here the CDR3 DNA reads TGTGCCAGCAGCAAAGAGCGCCAGGGGGCCCACGAGCAGTACTTC. It specifies CASSKERQGAHEQYF.

This chain uses TRBV3-1 (or the pseudogene TRBV3-2) with TRBJ1-1, with 7 bases lining up with TRBD1. V lost 4 bases, J lost 5 bases, and 4 bases stayed unmatched. This CDR3 spans 13 amino acids. Germline V gene sequence: CDR1 LGHDT, CDR2 YNNKEL (reference sequence). CDR3 DNA: TGTGCCAGCAGCCGACAGGGTGGAACTGAAGCTTTCTTT. Its translation is CASSRQGGTEAFF.

This clone showed up just once. The gene calls are TRBV3-1 (or the pseudogene TRBV3-2) and TRBJ2-7; 7 nucleotides align to TRBD2. The CDR3 contains 15 residues. Losses at the gene ends were 5 bases for V and 0 bases for J; bases not matched to a gene: 7. Germline CDR1 LGHDT, CDR2 YNNKEL (reference sequence). CDR3: CASSIRRDYSYEQYF. The CDR3 nucleotides are TGTGCCAGCAGCATACGCAGGGACTACTCCTACGAGCAGTACTTC.

The sample holds one count of this clone. The V and J genes are TRBV9 and TRBJ2-5; D gene unclear. The V gene lost 0 bases and the J gene lost 1 base, with 7 bases spanning the gap. This CDR3 region has 14 residues. Germline loops: CDR1 SGDLS, CDR2 YYNGEE. The CDR3 DNA follows: TGTGCCAGCAGCGTAGAGGCGCTCCAAGAGACCCAGTACTTC. Translated, it gives CASSVEALQETQYF. Drawing the rest from reference TRBV9 and TRBJ2-5, the complete variable domain is DSGVTQTPKHLITATGQRVTLRCSPRSGDLSVYWYQQSLDQGLQFLIQYYNGEERAKGNILERFSAQQFPDLHSELNLSSLELGDSALYFCASSVEALQETQYFGPGTRLLVL.

Here the CDR3 reads CASGRTEYSNQPQHF. As DNA, the CDR3 is TGTGCTAGTGGCCGGACAGAGTATAGCAATCAGCCCCAGCATTTT. This chain joins TRBV12-5 and TRBJ1-5, with D tentatively TRBD1 (6 bases). This CDR3 comprises 15 residues. Germline-derived CDR1 and CDR2 are LGHNT and FRNRAP. Deletions cut 6 bases from V and 0 bases from J, with 12 bases between.

The chain links TRBV6-6 to TRBJ2-7, with D perhaps TRBD1 (5 bases). The CDR3 length is 15 residues. V lost 0 bases to trimming and J lost 3 bases, with 12 bases between them. Germline CDR1 and CDR2: MNHNY and SVGAGI (reference sequence). The CDR3 DNA sequence: TGTGCCAGCAGTTACTCGGGCAGGGCAAACTACGAGCAGTACTTC. It encodes CASSYSGRANYEQYF.

The rearrangement uses TRBV30 and TRBJ1-2, with 10 bases fitting TRBD1. Germline V gene sequence: CDR1 GTSNPN, CDR2 SVGIG (reference sequence). The CDR3 covers 14 residues. The V gene end was trimmed by 2 bases and the J gene end by 5 bases; junction bases not matched to a gene: 5. The CDR3 region is CAWSPGQGWYGYTF. DNA of the CDR3: TGTGCCTGGAGTCCGGGACAGGGGTGGTATGGCTACACCTTC.

V is TRBV5-1 and J is TRBJ1-2; D remains unclear. This CDR3 has 13 amino acids. The V gene lost 0 bases and the J gene lost 7 bases, with 10 bases spanning the gap. Germline V CDR1 and CDR2: SGHRS, YFSETQ. CDR3 sequence (DNA): TGCGCCAGCAGCTTGGTGATCTCGGGTGGCTACACCTTC. This encodes CASSLVISGGYTF.

The chain is built from TRBV29-1 and TRBJ2-7; the D gene is possibly TRBD2 (6 bases). Germline lookup yields CDR1 SQVTM and CDR2 ANQGSEA. This CDR3 is built from 10 residues. The V end lost 7 bases, the J end lost 3 bases, and 7 bases lay between the germline ends. For the CDR3, the DNA is TGCAGCGCTAGCGACTACGAGCAGTACTTC. This sequence encodes CSASDYEQYF.

The chain uses TRBV11-2 and TRBJ2-1; the D is unclear. CDR1 is SGHAT and CDR2 is FQNNGV in the germline V gene. V was shortened by 2 bases and J by 0 bases, with 5 bases between the two germline ends. The CDR3 is 14 residues long. The chain's CDR3 is CASSLSSSYNEQFF. DNA for the CDR3: TGTGCCAGCAGCTTAAGCAGCTCCTACAATGAGCAGTTCTTC.

This clone was detected once. The chain joins TRBV3-1 (or the pseudogene TRBV3-2) to TRBJ2-7; 7 nucleotides align to TRBD1. Germline V gene lookup returns CDR1 LGHDT and CDR2 YNNKEL (reference sequence). The CDR3 has 14 residues. J gave up 6 bases and V 0 bases, and 5 bases lay outside the gene matches. CDR3 bases: TGTGCCAGCAGCCAAGACGACAGGGAGCGCGAGCAGTACTTC. Encoded protein: CASSQDDREREQYF.

The chain employs TRBV28 and TRBJ2-7; D unresolved. Per the germline V gene, CDR1 is MDHEN and CDR2 is SYDVKM. Trimming stripped 5 bases from V and 1 base from J, with 15 bases between. CDR3 length equals 15 residues. The CDR3 is CASSPVFRSSYEQYF. CDR3 DNA: TGTGCCAGCAGTCCAGTTTTTCGATCTTCCTACGAGCAGTACTTC.

The chain combines TRBV7-2 with TRBJ2-7; D gene unclear. The ends were cut back, 7 bases at V and 0 bases at J, with 13 bases in the middle. There are 14 residues in the CDR3. CDR1 is SGHTA, CDR2 FQGNSA, per germline. The CDR3 reads CASTQADSSYEQYF. DNA of the CDR3: TGTGCCAGCACCCAGGCCGATAGCTCCTACGAGCAGTACTTC.

This chain links TRBV18 with TRBJ1-1, with D maybe TRBD1 (5 bases). The CDR3 is 15 residues long. V was clipped by 3 bases and J by 0 bases, with 11 bases between them. The germline V gene encodes CDR1 KGHSH and CDR2 LQKENI. CDR3 sequence reads: CASSPRRGMNTEAFF. The DNA of the CDR3 is TGTGCCAGCTCACCTAGGCGGGGGATGAACACTGAAGCTTTCTTT.

Only a few counts were recorded for this clone. This chain connects TRBV7-9 to TRBJ2-7; 11 bases are shared with TRBD2. Germline CDR1 is SEHNR and CDR2 is FQNEAQ (reference sequence). The CDR3 consists of 19 residues. The V and J ends lost 6 bases and 2 bases, in that order; junction bases with no gene match: 18. For the CDR3, the DNA is TGTGCCAGCAGTTCCACCGTGCTAGCGGGAGGAATCCTCCCCTACGAGCAGTACTTC. Its translation: CASSSTVLAGGILPYEQYF.

The V call is TRBV30, the J call TRBJ1-1; the D is unclear. The germline V gene encodes CDR1 GTSNPN and CDR2 SVGIG (reference sequence). This CDR3 contains 14 residues. Trimming removed 0 bases at V and 4 bases at J, with 12 bases between. The CDR3 spells CAWSVRFETTEAFF. The DNA for the CDR3 is TGTGCCTGGAGTGTACGATTCGAGACCACTGAAGCTTTCTTT.

The chain links TRBV4-3 to TRBJ2-7, with 8 bases identical to TRBD1. V was pared by 1 base and J by 0 bases, with 2 bases of the junction left unmatched. Per the germline V gene, CDR1 is LGHNA and CDR2 is YSLEER. The CDR3 sequence is 15 residues long. In DNA, the CDR3 is TGCGCCAGCAGCCAAGTGGACAGGGCCTCCTACGAGCAGTACTTC. Translating gives CASSQVDRASYEQYF.

The chain uses TRBV5-4 and TRBJ2-5; 12 nucleotides line up with TRBD2. Losses at the gene ends were 3 bases for V and 2 bases for J; bases not matched to a gene: 8. There are 17 residues in the CDR3. From germline, CDR1 is SGHNT and CDR2 YYREEE (reference sequence). The CDR3 DNA is TGTGCCAGCAGCTGGAGACTAGCGGGAGTGAGACAAGAGACCCAGTACTTC. Residues: CASSWRLAGVRQETQYF.

Concerning this clone: Relative to the germline gene, one junction end is altered; a read error may explain this. The chain links TRBV5-1 to TRBJ2-7; TRBD1 aligns across 7 bases. The CDR3 contains 14 residues. Germline V gives CDR1 SGHRS, CDR2 YFSETQ. CDR3 sequence reads: CASSLDRLTYEQYF. Here the CDR3 DNA reads TGCGCCAGCAGTTTGGACAGGCTAACCTACGAGCAGTACTTC.

This chain connects TRBV5-4 to TRBJ1-1, with D perhaps TRBD1 (5 bases). V was trimmed by 0 bases and J by 0 bases, leaving 9 bases between them. There are 15 residues in the CDR3. CDR1 is SGHNT, CDR2 YYREEE, per germline (reference sequence). DNA of the CDR3: TGTGCCAGCAGCTTGGGGGGGAGGATGAACACTGAAGCTTTCTTT. Translation gives CASSLGGRMNTEAFF.